These 14 T cell receptor beta chains were all obtained from the same sample, sequenced in a study of human T cells and chemical hapten exposure. Time point described: patch test 1, 2 weeks after DPC sensitization. Treatment specified: therapeutic diphenylcyclopropenone sensitization with weekly scalp DPC. TCRdb ran MiXCR on the RACE reads and lists one entry per CDR3 protein. The sample lists approximately 340,000 distinct CDR3 sequences; roughly 6.9% were seen once. Sequenced here: whole blood, sampled in connection with sensitization to the hapten diphenylcyclopropenone (DPC). The receptors here all came from a woman under 30 with alopecia areata. Some clones in this sample may be carry-over from other donors' samples.

This clonotype was recorded at least ten times. The V call is TRBV7-2, the J call TRBJ2-2; TRBD2 aligns across 8 bases. Per germline, CDR1 SGHTA and CDR2 FQGNSA. There are 15 residues in the CDR3. V was clipped by 1 base and J by 5 bases; unmatched bases: 3. DNA for the CDR3: TGTGCCAGCAGCTTAGTGGGACTAGGTACCGGGGAGCTGTTTTTT. It translates to CASSLVGLGTGELFF.

This clonotype was picked up a small number of times. The rearrangement uses TRBV7-6 and TRBJ2-4; 11 bases fit TRBD1. This CDR3 region has 18 residues. J gave up 2 bases and V 2 bases, and 8 bases lay outside the gene matches. Germline CDR1 SGHVS, CDR2 FNYEAQ. The CDR3 DNA reads as TGTGCCAGCAGCTTATTATTAGGGACAGGGGGATCCAAAAACATTCAGTACTTC. Its translation: CASSLLLGTGGSKNIQYF.

This chain uses TRBV6-5 with TRBJ1-1, with no clear D. V was clipped by 6 bases and J by 3 bases, with 17 bases between them. The length of the CDR3 is 15 residues. Per the germline V gene, CDR1 is MNHEY and CDR2 is SVGAGI. CDR3 nucleotide sequence: TGTGCCAGCAGCCACCTTGGTGGCAGAGACACTGAAGCTTTCTTT. Protein: CASSHLGGRDTEAFF.

The chain has TRBV20-1 and TRBJ2-3; perhaps TRBD1 as D (5 bases). This CDR3 region has 14 residues. CDR1 and CDR2 from the germline V gene are DFQATT and SNEGSKA (reference sequence). V lost 3 bases and J lost 0, with 10 bases in between. CDR3 bases: TGCAGTGCTAGTGGGCAGGGCAGCACAGATACGCAGTATTTT. Residues: CSASGQGSTDTQYF.

The V and J genes are TRBV3-1 and TRBJ2-3; 10 positions agree with TRBD2. Trimming removed 3 bases from V and 4 bases from J; junction bases left unmatched: 4. The CDR3 spans 15 residues. CDR1 and CDR2 (germline): LGHDT, YNNKEL (reference sequence). The CDR3 is CASSHLTSGADTQYF. In DNA form, the CDR3 reads TGTGCCAGCAGCCATCTTACTAGCGGGGCAGATACGCAGTATTTT.

This clonotype was counted many times. This chain joins TRBV20-1 and TRBJ2-2; tentative D call: TRBD2 (7 bases). Germline V CDR1 and CDR2: DFQATT, SNEGSKA (reference sequence). The CDR3 loop spans 15 amino acids. Trimming took off 8 bases at V and 6 bases at J, with 22 bases between the two ends. CDR3 protein: CSFWVTGGRAGELFF. The CDR3 DNA is TGCAGTTTCTGGGTGACGGGGGGCCGCGCCGGGGAGCTGTTTTTT.

The rearrangement links TRBV6-2 or TRBV6-3 to TRBJ1-4, with 8 nucleotides matching TRBD1. Germline CDR1 is MNHEY and CDR2 is SVGEGT. With V trimmed by 7 bases and J by 6 bases, 16 bases remained unmatched. The CDR3 spans 17 residues. CDR3 region: CASTSSLPDREYEKLFF. The CDR3, as DNA: TGTGCCAGCACTTCGTCCCTTCCGGACAGGGAATATGAAAAACTGTTTTTT.

This clonotype came up a few times. The chain recombines TRBV7-9 with TRBJ1-1; 11 nucleotides align to TRBD1. V trimming: 4 bases; J trimming: 4 bases; junction bases outside the gene matches: 5. Germline V gene sequence: CDR1 SEHNR, CDR2 FQNEAQ (reference sequence). This CDR3 region has 15 residues. The CDR3 sequence: CASSSGTGGTTEAFF. The CDR3 coding sequence is TGTGCCAGCAGCTCCGGGACAGGGGGTACCACTGAAGCTTTCTTT.

This clonotype was seen at least ten times. The chain recombines TRBV4-1 with TRBJ2-6, with D perhaps matching TRBD2 (5 bases). The germline V gene encodes CDR1 MGHRA and CDR2 YSYEKL. The CDR3 has 16 residues. V lost 3 bases and J 0 bases, leaving 9 bases between the germline ends. In DNA, the CDR3 is TGCGCCAGCAGCCAGGTGGGGAGCTCTGGGGCCAACGTCCTGACTTTC. It specifies CASSQVGSSGANVLTF.

The chain joins TRBV5-5 to TRBJ2-1, with 9 bases fitting TRBD1. The J segment lost 0 bases and the V segment lost 4 bases, leaving 8 bases of the junction unmatched. Germline V gene sequence: CDR1 SGHKS, CDR2 YYEKEE (reference sequence). The CDR3 contains 17 residues. CDR3 sequence (DNA): TGTGCCAGCAGCCCGTTGACAGGGGGAAGCTCCTACAATGAGCAGTTCTTC. It encodes CASSPLTGGSSYNEQFF.

The table lists this clonotype with many counts. The CDR3 loop reads CASSRGGTKETQYF. The CDR3 DNA reads TGTGCCAGCAGCCGAGGGGGGACGAAGGAGACCCAGTACTTC. This chain uses TRBV14 with TRBJ2-5; D is perhaps TRBD1 or TRBD2 (6 bases each). Between the trimmed V and J ends, which lost 4 bases and 5 bases, there was a span of 14 bases. CDR1 and CDR2 from the germline V gene are SGHDN and FVKESK. The length of the CDR3 is 14 residues.

This clonotype has a handful of counts. V and J are TRBV6-1 and TRBJ1-1; unclear D gene. This CDR3 has 13 amino acids. Germline CDR1 MNHNS, CDR2 SASEGT. The ends were cut back, 6 bases at V and 3 bases at J, with 11 bases in the middle. The CDR3 loop is CASRFKWDTEAFF. The CDR3 DNA reads as TGTGCCAGCAGGTTTAAGTGGGACACTGAAGCTTTCTTT.

V and J are TRBV4-1 and TRBJ1-4; 10 positions match TRBD1. The V gene end was trimmed by 4 bases and the J gene end by 6 bases; junction bases not matched to a gene: 8. This CDR3 has 16 residues. Per germline, CDR1 MGHRA and CDR2 YSYEKL. The CDR3 sequence: CASSRITGQGYEKLFF. DNA of the CDR3: TGCGCCAGCAGCCGCATTACGGGACAGGGGTATGAAAAACTGTTTTTT.

The V gene is TRBV12-3 or TRBV12-4, the J gene TRBJ1-1, with 10 bases that match TRBD1. Germline trimming cut 4 bases from V and 4 bases from J; bases unmatched to any gene: 9. This CDR3 contains 16 residues. DNA of the CDR3: TGTGCCAGCAGTTGGACCGGGACAGGGGTGGCCACTGAAGCTTTCTTT. This gives the protein CASSWTGTGVATEAFF.